The present TCR beta chain was sequenced within a study of shared clonotypes between healthy human individuals. Study-wide findings and caveats: Among a few donors, around 5% of naive CD4 clonotypes were found in common.

In germline, CDR1 is SQVTM, CDR2 ANQGSEA. Trimming pared 8 bases from V and 7 bases from J, leaving 23 bases between. The CDR3 totals 14 residues. Only a few counts were recorded for this clone. Its antigen is undetermined. An even split of each subset's genomic DNA across several immunoSEQ plates was performed. Each replicate PCR on the sorted subsets used 150 to 200 ng DNA (roughly 27,000 T cell genomes). As processed by the authors: ImmunoSEQ sequences covered only the junction and lacked quality scores; filtering therefore differed. Sequencing was performed with immunoSEQ multiplex PCR; in TCRdb, only in-frame clones are kept and a portion is missing. The V and J calls and clone size come from that table; D and trimming were worked out from the DNA. Of 2 million to 2.5 million clones in the sample, under 95% are singletons; the top ten hold under 2%. Positively selected for CCR7, the CD45RO-negative cells used as naive CD8 cells excluded terminally differentiated effector memory CD45RA+ cells.

This chain connects TRBV29-1 to TRBJ1-1, with D perhaps matching TRBD1 (5 bases). Material: naive CD8+ T cells from PBMCs. The receptor was isolated from a man between 18 and 35 years old in good health. Some clones in this sample may be carry-over from other donors' samples. CDR3 protein: CSSTGGTAFGEAFF. CDR3 in DNA: TGCAGCTCCACCGGAGGGACGGCCTTCGGTGAAGCTTTCTTT.